The 19 T cell receptor beta chains listed next were all sequenced from one sample in a study of patients and donors after allogeneic stem cell transplantation. TCRdb used MiXCR to reprocess the RT-PCR reads, holding one entry per CDR3 protein. The table has hundreds of thousands of distinct CDR3 sequences, around 16% seen once; the top ten hold less than 8%. Source material: blood, either unsorted or a sorted T cell fraction (not recorded which). Receptors were obtained from a human donor who was either an allogeneic HSCT recipient or a stem cell or donor lymphocyte infusion donor (not recorded which). It is not recorded whose cells these are; they may come from a transplant donor.

V and J are TRBV12-3 or TRBV12-4 and TRBJ1-2; 11 bases fit TRBD1. V lost 6 bases and J lost 8; bases outside the gene matches: 8. The CDR3 has 14 amino acids. CDR3 loop: CASRPGTGGDGYTF. In DNA, the CDR3 is TGTGCCAGCAGGCCCGGGACAGGGGGGGACGGCTACACCTTC.

This clonotype was counted a few times. This chain links TRBV6-4 with TRBJ1-5; D may be TRBD1 (5 bases). The germline V gene encodes CDR1 MRHNA and CDR2 SNTAGT. The V and J ends lost 2 bases and 6 bases respectively, with 26 bases between them. The CDR3 is 19 residues long. CDR3 nucleotide sequence: TGTGCCAGCAGTGACCCGGGGGACGTCAACCCCAGCACACGTCAGCCCCAGCATTTT. It is translated as CASSDPGDVNPSTRQPQHF.

The chain couples TRBV20-1 to TRBJ1-1; the D is unclear. With 5 bases removed from V and 1 base from J, the gap between germline ends came to 11 bases. This CDR3 is 13 amino acids long. CDR1 and CDR2 (germline): DFQATT, SNEGSKA (reference sequence). CDR3 region: CSAPGDQNTEAFF. The CDR3 DNA sequence: TGCAGTGCTCCCGGGGATCAGAACACTGAAGCTTTCTTT.

This clonotype has just a few counts. J is TRBJ2-1 and V is TRBV29-1; 10 bases match TRBD2. This CDR3 spans 17 amino acids. The germline V gene has CDR1 SQVTM and CDR2 ANQGSEA. V shed 7 bases, J shed 3 bases, and the junction held 15 bases outside the gene matches. CDR3 DNA: TGCAGCGCCGTAAATCTAGCGGGAGTCACATTCTACAATGAGCAGTTCTTC. Amino acids: CSAVNLAGVTFYNEQFF.

The rearrangement joins TRBV5-4 to TRBJ1-2; D unclear. V lost 2 bases and J 0 bases, leaving 11 bases between the germline ends. The V gene's germline CDR1 is SGHNT and CDR2 YYREEE (reference sequence). The CDR3 totals 15 residues. CDR3 nucleotide sequence: TGTGCCAGCAGCTTAAGGGCGCCGTCTAACTATGGCTACACCTTC. As protein: CASSLRAPSNYGYTF.

This rearrangement joins TRBV10-3 to TRBJ2-3; D is unresolved. Trimming left V 3 bases short and J 5 bases short, with 6 bases between. In germline, CDR1 is ENHRY, CDR2 SYGVKD. The CDR3 is 12 residues long. This CDR3 is CAISDGVDTQYF. For the CDR3, the DNA is TGTGCCATCAGTGATGGAGTAGATACGCAGTATTTT.

This clonotype appeared a few times. J is TRBJ1-1 and V is TRBV27; 8 bases map to TRBD1. Looked up from germline, CDR1 is MNHEY and CDR2 is SMNVEV (reference sequence). This CDR3 has 14 residues. The ends lost 10 bases at V and 5 bases at J; junction bases unmatched: 12. The CDR3 sequence: CATRTGQVRTEAFF. CDR3 nucleotides: TGTGCCACCCGGACAGGGCAGGTTCGAACTGAAGCTTTCTTT.

In DNA form, the CDR3 reads TGTGCCAGCAGCCACTACCGGGACTACCGCACAGATACGCAGTATTTT. This sequence encodes CASSHYRDYRTDTQYF. The chain couples TRBV3-1 to TRBJ2-3; 7 bases are a match to TRBD2. This CDR3 region has 16 residues. V lost 3 bases, J lost 1 base, and 7 bases stayed unmatched. Per germline, CDR1 LGHDT and CDR2 YNNKEL (reference sequence).

This clonotype was seen ten or more times. The genes are TRBV7-8 and TRBJ1-1, with 9 bases identical to TRBD1. Germline values: CDR1 SGHVS, CDR2 FQNEAQ. With 5 bases clipped from V and 0 bases from J, the junction kept 4 bases outside the gene matches. This CDR3 is built from 15 residues. This chain's CDR3 is CASSPRDRVNTEAFF. CDR3 in DNA: TGTGCCAGCAGCCCCCGGGACAGGGTGAACACTGAAGCTTTCTTT.

This clonotype was seen more than once but under ten times. The chain couples TRBV3-1 to TRBJ1-5; 8 bases line up with TRBD1. Germline CDR1 LGHDT, CDR2 YNNKEL (reference sequence). The CDR3 is made up of 16 amino acids. V was pared by 2 bases and J by 5 bases, with 8 bases of the junction left unmatched. The CDR3 sequence is CASSQSDRGGDQPQHF. The CDR3 DNA reads TGTGCCAGCAGCCAATCTGACAGGGGAGGCGATCAGCCCCAGCATTTT.

This clonotype was recorded a few times. The chain joins TRBV9 to TRBJ2-5, with 9 positions matching TRBD2. The CDR3 is 18 amino acids. V lost 0 bases to trimming and J lost 1 base; unmatched junction nucleotides: 10. Per germline, CDR1 SGDLS and CDR2 YYNGEE. CDR3: CASSVGGAGGPLQETQYF. CDR3 DNA sequence: TGTGCCAGCAGCGTAGGAGGAGCGGGGGGACCTCTCCAAGAGACCCAGTACTTC.

The chain links TRBV12-3 or TRBV12-4 to TRBJ1-3; D is perhaps TRBD1 (6 bases). The CDR3 has 14 amino acids. The ends were cut back, 2 bases at V and 6 bases at J, with 11 bases in the middle. CDR3 sequence reads: CASSLTGALNTIYF. The CDR3 DNA sequence: TGTGCCAGCAGTTTAACGGGGGCCTTAAACACCATATATTTT.

The V gene is TRBV9, the J gene TRBJ2-1; 9 bases map to TRBD2. This CDR3 comprises 15 residues. The V gene's germline CDR1 is SGDLS and CDR2 YYNGEE. The junction had 7 bases not matched to a gene; V was cut back by 5 bases and J by 4 bases. DNA of the CDR3: TGTGCCAGCAGTAATAGCGGGAGCCCATACAATGAGCAGTTCTTC. Its translation: CASSNSGSPYNEQFF.

This chain joins TRBV7-3 and TRBJ2-7; 8 bases align to TRBD2. The CDR3 extends over 14 amino acids. The V gene end was trimmed by 2 bases and the J gene end by 4 bases; junction bases not matched to a gene: 4. Per germline, CDR1 SGHTA and CDR2 FQGTGA. CDR3 coding DNA: TGTGCCAGCAGCTTAGGCGGGGGGATATACGAGCAGTACTTC. The encoded protein is CASSLGGGIYEQYF.

This chain uses TRBV7-7 with TRBJ2-5; 7 bases match TRBD1. Germline V gene data show CDR1 as SSHAT and CDR2 as FNYEAQ (reference sequence). CDR3 size: 15 residues. Germline trimming cut 5 bases from V and 5 bases from J; bases unmatched to any gene: 11. CDR3 loop: CASSKLQGMGETQYF. The CDR3 DNA follows: TGTGCCAGCAGCAAACTACAGGGGATGGGCGAGACCCAGTACTTC.

In this sample, this clonotype turned up a few times. This sequence joins TRBV7-6 and TRBJ2-7; no reliable D call. Trimming removed 5 bases at V and 7 bases at J, with 21 bases between. This CDR3 region has 15 residues. Per germline, CDR1 SGHVS and CDR2 FNYEAQ. For the CDR3, the DNA is TGTGCCAGCAGCATCAATCCGCTGGGTCCGAGGGAGCAGTACTTC. Protein product: CASSINPLGPREQYF.

The chain has TRBV21-1 and TRBJ2-4; the D segment call TRBD1 is taken from the table without a DNA check. TRBV21-1 has pseudogene status. This CDR3 comprises 17 residues. The CDR3: CASSNRRTGVTKNIQYF. DNA of the CDR3: TGTGCCAGCAGCAATAGGAGGACAGGGGTAACCAAAAACATTCAGTACTTC.

This chain connects TRBV5-4 to TRBJ2-1; 8 nucleotides agree with TRBD1. V was clipped by 10 bases and J by 1 base; unmatched bases: 4. This CDR3 spans 13 amino acids. Per germline, CDR1 SGHNT and CDR2 YYREEE (reference sequence). DNA for the CDR3: TGTGCCGAGGGACAGGAATCCTACAATGAGCAGTTCTTC. This gives the protein CAEGQESYNEQFF.

The rearrangement joins TRBV15 to TRBJ1-1, with TRBD1 as a possible D gene (6 bases). Trimming shortened V by 0 bases and J by 8 bases, and 13 bases separated the two germline ends. This CDR3 spans 14 amino acids. Germline V CDR1 and CDR2: LNHNV, YYDKDF (reference sequence). Written as DNA, the CDR3 is TGTGCCACCAGCAGAGAGGTGGGAGGACAGGAAGCTTTCTTT. Translation: CATSREVGGQEAFF.